A single T cell receptor beta chain is shown here with its context. No cognate antigen has been identified for it. Per-nucleotide qualities are absent, and no much larger clonotype sits a single base away. This sample is part of a study of blood T cells in healthy people across ages (dated by TCRdb to the mid-2010s). For context, the study as a whole: In model experiments, roughly one uniquely barcoded TCR beta cDNA molecule per two T cells was captured by template switching. To track age-related changes in TCR beta repertoire diversity, the study relied on deep sequencing normalized with unique cDNA molecular identifiers. The donors were split into four age groups: young (average around 16 years), middle-aged (about 40), aged (roughly 68) and long-lived (roughly 80). Using the same blood draw, the study looked at two additional independent replicas of 1 million unique cDNA reads for two donors, one aged 18 to 29 and the other aged 80 or older. To avoid experimental bias, donors of different ages were distributed randomly across sequencing lanes. The investigation overall reported the following: Observed TCR beta diversity correlated strongly with the percentage of naive T cells measured by flow cytometry. Estimates of total diversity based on one million sequenced T cells were considered lower bounds and underestimates. Because the CMV infection status of the donors was unknown, age-related changes in expanded clonotypes may potentially have been confounded. The long-lived group showed more naive CD4+ T cells, fewer expanded clones and increased TCR diversity than the aged group, suggesting age selection. Because profiling used bulk unsorted PBMCs, naive and antigen-experienced compartments could not be compared conclusively. As age increased, observed TCR beta diversity per million T cells dropped in a roughly linear way, and a significant reduction was already evident by age about 40.

The 39 donors, aged roughly 6 to 95 years, were systemically healthy Caucasian individuals from Russia. Each donor gave 8 to 10 milliliters of peripheral blood, drawn into EDTA-treated Vacutainer tubes. Ficoll-Paque density-gradient centrifugation was used to isolate PBMCs, with at least 6 million obtained per sample. Trizol reagent was used to extract total RNA from PBMCs, with at least 5.5 micrograms per sample. Naive CD45RAhigh/CD27high T cell percentages were measured by flow cytometry on a PBMC aliquot from every donor. Trimming takes 3 bases off V and 1 base off J; junction bases not matched to a gene: 5. The CDR3 holds 15 amino acids from the cysteine to the phenylalanine. CDR3 DNA only is kept here, 45 bases in frame from base 1. The CDR1 and CDR2 encoded by the germline V gene are SGHRS and YFSETQ. Library method: 5' RACE. Reads for this sample came from an Illumina HiSeq 2500. The second PCR ran for about 6 to 12 cycles and used a J-beta primer mix along with a sample-barcoded 5' primer. Each TCR beta cDNA molecule received a unique molecular identifier from a template-switch 5' adaptor carrying 12 random nucleotides. At least 3 million CDR3-containing paired-end reads were obtained from each sample. First-strand cDNA was synthesized from all RNA with the Mint cDNA synthesis kit, primed by a TRBC-specific oligonucleotide. Following uracil-DNA glycosylase treatment, a first 18-cycle PCR with universal primers M1SS and BC2_uni_R was performed on all cDNA. The authors processed their data as follows. For normalization, 1 million high-quality reads were randomly selected from each sample, with every read carrying a distinct molecular identifier. Instead of being binned into consensus sequences, reads that shared molecular identifiers were thrown out. CDR3 identification, clonotype clustering and error correction used MiTCR with a Q25 quality threshold and the strictest error-elimination algorithm. A nonparametric unseen species model using Euler transformation provided a lower-bound estimate of total TCR beta diversity. TCRdb cleaned the public reads at Q25 with fastp, built clones with MiXCR and kept in-frame beta chains. All rows with the same CDR3 protein become a single entry with the most common DNA and genes. The V and J calls reflect TCRdb's pipeline rather than the authors' work. The sample yields approximately 850,000 distinct CDR3 sequences; roughly 50% were counted once. The ten biggest clones cover approximately 20% of the sample.

The sequencing input was blood. The clonotype comes from a man younger than 45 in good health. Rearrangement joined TRBV5-1 to TRBJ2-7; 9 nucleotides in the junction match TRBD2. The nucleotide sequence is given as TGCGCCAGCAGCTCCCGGACTAGCGCATCCTACGAGCAGTACTTC. Its protein product is CASSSRTSASYEQYF. With all but the CDR3 taken from the reference TRBV5-1 and TRBJ2-7 genes, the full variable domain is: KAGVTQTPRYLIKTRGQQVTLSCSPISGHRSVSWYQQTPGQGLQFLFEYFSETQRNKGNFPGRFSGRQFSNSRSEMNVSTLELGDSALYLCASSSRTSASYEQYFGPGTRLTVT.